The 25 T cell receptor beta chains listed next were all sequenced from one sample in a study of human T cells and chemical hapten exposure. Indicated time point: patch test 2, 6 weeks after DPC sensitization. Indicated treatment: therapeutic diphenylcyclopropenone sensitization with weekly scalp DPC. TCRdb re-called the RACE reads with MiXCR, one entry per CDR3 protein. The table has roughly 40,000 distinct CDR3 sequences, 8.9% seen once. This material consisted of whole blood, taken in connection with sensitization to the hapten diphenylcyclopropenone (DPC). Every receptor here comes from a woman aged 40 to 49 with alopecia areata. Some clones in this sample may be carry-over from other donors' samples.

The chain has TRBV5-4 and TRBJ2-3; 9 nucleotides line up with TRBD2. V was clipped by 2 bases and J by 2 bases; unmatched bases: 6. This CDR3 contains 16 residues. The germline gives CDR1 SGHNT, CDR2 YYREEE (reference sequence). The CDR3 loop reads CASSFLAGRLTDTQYF. The CDR3 DNA reads TGTGCCAGCAGCTTCCTAGCGGGGCGGCTCACAGATACGCAGTATTTT.

Many counts were recorded for this clonotype. The chain is built from TRBV4-2 and TRBJ1-4; TRBD1 aligns across 10 bases. The J segment lost 3 bases and the V segment lost 2 bases, leaving 6 bases of the junction unmatched. This CDR3 is built from 17 residues. Germline assignment: CDR1 LGHNA and CDR2 YNFKEQ. DNA for the CDR3: TGTGCCAGCAGCCAACAGGGACAGGGGCGGGCTAATGAAAAACTGTTTTTT. It specifies CASSQQGQGRANEKLFF.

The chain couples TRBV29-1 to TRBJ1-5; TRBD1 is a possible D gene (6 bases). Germline V gene sequence: CDR1 SQVTM, CDR2 ANQGSEA. Trimming stripped 6 bases from V and 3 bases from J, with 9 bases between. CDR3 length equals 12 residues. The CDR3 spells CSVRDNNQPQHF. DNA for the CDR3: TGCAGCGTCAGGGACAACAATCAGCCCCAGCATTTT.

At least ten counts were recorded for this clonotype. The CDR3 sequence is CASSPPGQGNEKLFF. CDR3 in DNA: TGTGCCAGCAGCCCCCCGGGACAGGGTAATGAAAAACTGTTTTTT. The J gene is TRBJ1-4, the V gene TRBV12-3 or TRBV12-4, with 9 positions matching TRBD1. The V segment lost 6 bases and the J segment 4 bases; nucleotides outside the gene matches: 6. The CDR3 is 15 amino acids.

The chain is built from TRBV6-1 and TRBJ1-1; D gene uncertain. The V gene lost 0 bases and the J gene lost 3 bases, with 8 bases spanning the gap. CDR1 is MNHNS and CDR2 is SASEGT in the germline V gene. This CDR3 has 14 residues. CDR3 in DNA: TGTGCCAGCAGTGAAGCGGTGGAGTACACTGAAGCTTTCTTT. Translated, it gives CASSEAVEYTEAFF.

V is TRBV20-1 and J is TRBJ1-2; TRBD1 matches 10 bases. V lost 0 bases and J lost 8; bases outside the gene matches: 9. This CDR3 is 15 amino acids long. The germline V gene has CDR1 DFQATT and CDR2 SNEGSKA (reference sequence). CDR3 sequence reads: CSAREGTGEVTGYTF. The CDR3, as DNA: TGCAGTGCTAGAGAGGGGACAGGGGAAGTCACAGGCTACACCTTC.

This clonotype was detected only a few times. The rearrangement links TRBV29-1 to TRBJ2-2, with a tentative D call TRBD2 (5 bases). Germline V gene data show CDR1 as SQVTM and CDR2 as ANQGSEA. This CDR3 comprises 14 residues. V was shortened by 4 bases and J by 5 bases, with 14 bases between the two germline ends. CDR3 nucleotides: TGCAGCGTTGTCTTGGGGAGTATTACCGGGGAGCTGTTTTTT. This codes for CSVVLGSITGELFF.

CDR3 region: CASSDWDREGSEAFF. Here the CDR3 DNA reads TGTGCCAGCAGTGATTGGGACAGGGAGGGTTCTGAAGCTTTCTTT. The chain links TRBV25-1 to TRBJ1-1, with 9 nucleotides matching TRBD1. The CDR3 is 15 amino acids. The germline gives CDR1 MGHDK, CDR2 SYGVNS. The ends lost 3 bases at V and 6 bases at J; junction bases unmatched: 8.

Ten or more counts support this clonotype. The CDR3 protein is CASTIDGTDTQYF. The CDR3 bases are TGTGCCAGCACCATTGATGGCACAGATACGCAGTATTTT. V and J are TRBV7-8 and TRBJ2-3, with D uncertain. The CDR3 length is 13 residues. Looked up from germline, CDR1 is SGHVS and CDR2 is FQNEAQ. V gave up 7 bases and J gave up 1 base, with 9 bases separating them. Together with reference TRBV7-8 and TRBJ2-3, the CDR3 gives the full variable domain: GAGVSQSPRYKVAKRGQDVALRCDPISGHVSLFWYQQALGQGPEFLTYFQNEAQLDKSGLPSDRFFAERPEGSVSTLKIQRTQQEDSAVYLCASTIDGTDTQYFGPGTRLTVL.

The V call is TRBV4-1, the J call TRBJ2-7, with 11 bases identical to TRBD1. V was pared by 4 bases and J by 1 base, with 6 bases of the junction left unmatched. The CDR3 has 16 residues. In germline, CDR1 is MGHRA, CDR2 YSYEKL. The CDR3 is CASSPEGTGGSYEQYF. CDR3 coding DNA: TGCGCCAGCAGCCCGGAGGGGACAGGGGGTTCCTACGAGCAGTACTTC.

Only a few counts were recorded for this clonotype. V is TRBV11-3 and J is TRBJ1-5, with 8 bases identical to TRBD1. The CDR3 sequence is 16 residues long. V lost 5 bases, J lost 0 bases, and 6 bases stayed unmatched. Germline CDR1 reads SGHNT; CDR2 reads YENEEA. The CDR3 DNA follows: TGTGCCAGCAGCCCAGGGGGCATTTATAGCAATCAGCCCCAGCATTTT. Translated: CASSPGGIYSNQPQHF.

V usage is TRBV4-2 and J usage is TRBJ2-5; perhaps D is TRBD1 or TRBD2 (5 bases each). The CDR3 has 14 residues. Germline V lookup: CDR1 LGHNA, CDR2 YNFKEQ. V lost 2 bases to trimming and J lost 2 bases, with 9 bases between them. The CDR3 spells CASSQPGRQETQYF. The CDR3, as DNA: TGTGCCAGCAGCCAACCGGGACGGCAAGAGACCCAGTACTTC.

As concerns this clonotype: This may be a read error, as it is one base from a much larger clone. V and J are TRBV11-1 and TRBJ2-1; no firm D call. This CDR3 has 11 residues. V lost 1 base to trimming and J lost 9 bases, with 4 bases between them. Per germline, CDR1 SGHAT and CDR2 FQDESV (reference sequence). In DNA form, the CDR3 reads TGTGCCAGCAGCTTAGTCATTGAGCAGTTCTTC. This codes for CASSLVIEQFF.

This clonotype was seen ten or more times. V gene TRBV12-3 or TRBV12-4 combines with J gene TRBJ2-7; D not certain. The ends were cut back, 6 bases at V and 0 bases at J, with 12 bases in the middle. This CDR3 has 14 amino acids. CDR3 region: CASSSTGSSYEQYF. The CDR3 nucleotides read TGTGCCAGCAGCTCGACTGGAAGCTCCTACGAGCAGTACTTC.

There are many counts of this clonotype. CDR3 sequence reads: CSARARSNQPQHF. CDR3 bases: TGCAGTGCTAGAGCCAGGAGCAATCAGCCCCAGCATTTT. V is TRBV20-1 and J is TRBJ1-5, with D unclear. Germline values: CDR1 DFQATT, CDR2 SNEGSKA (reference sequence). V shed 1 base and J shed 1 base, with 5 bases lying between them. This CDR3 has 13 amino acids.

This clonotype was observed a few times. Mismatch with germline at one junction end may stem from a read error. This chain's CDR3 is CASSYPDRSYF. CDR3 sequence (DNA): TGTGCCAGCAGTTACCCGGACAGGTCCTACTTC. The chain is built from TRBV6-5 and TRBJ1-2; TRBD1 agrees at 7 bases. From germline, CDR1 is MNHEY and CDR2 SVGAGI. This CDR3 has 11 residues.

This clonotype has ten or more counts. The chain carries TRBV29-1 and TRBJ2-7; 9 nucleotides line up with TRBD1. With V trimmed by 7 bases and J by 4 bases, 5 bases remained unmatched. CDR1 is SQVTM, CDR2 ANQGSEA, per germline. This CDR3 is 12 amino acids long. This CDR3 reads CSGTGDGYEQYF. The CDR3 nucleotides read TGCAGCGGGACAGGGGATGGATACGAGCAGTACTTC.

This clonotype is categorized as medium-sized. This sequence joins TRBV7-6 and TRBJ2-3; 8 positions agree with TRBD1. The CDR3 totals 15 residues. V lost 5 bases, J lost 4 bases, and 8 bases stayed unmatched. CDR1 and CDR2 from the germline V gene are SGHVS and FNYEAQ. CDR3 DNA sequence: TGTGCCAGCAGCGGAGGACAGGGCATCGCAGATACGCAGTATTTT. This gives the protein CASSGGQGIADTQYF.

This clonotype was counted a few times. A junction boundary mismatches the germline segment, possibly from a read error. CDR3 residues: CASSLSSRFPEAFF. The CDR3 DNA reads as TGTGCCAGCAGCTTATCCTCGCGCTTCCCTGAAGCTTTCTTT. The V gene is TRBV28, the J gene TRBJ1-1; D not certain. The CDR3 extends over 14 amino acids. The V gene's germline CDR1 is MDHEN and CDR2 SYDVKM.

Notes on this clonotype: A much larger clone sits a single nucleotide away, making a read error possible. CDR3 nucleotide sequence: TGCGCCAGCAAGCAATTGTTACGGGGCCAAGAGACCCGGTACTTC. It specifies CASKQLLRGQETRYF. The chain employs TRBV4-1 and TRBJ2-5; TRBD1 or TRBD2 may be the D gene (5 bases each). The CDR3 spans 15 residues. The germline V gene has CDR1 MGHRA and CDR2 YSYEKL.

This clonotype has a count of ten or more. The chain joins TRBV13 to TRBJ2-3, with D tentatively TRBD2 (5 bases). The CDR3 extends over 15 amino acids. Per the germline V gene, CDR1 is PRHDT and CDR2 is FYEKMQ (reference sequence). The ends were cut back, 7 bases at V and 4 bases at J, with 18 bases in the middle. The CDR3 sequence is CASTRSRGGADTQYF. The CDR3 region has the DNA TGTGCCAGCACCCGGAGCCGTGGAGGCGCAGATACGCAGTATTTT.

This clonotype was observed at least ten times. The J gene is TRBJ2-5, the V gene TRBV10-2, with D hard to call. V lost 4 bases and J lost 0, with 6 bases in between. The CDR3 consists of 13 residues. The germline gives CDR1 WSHSY, CDR2 SAAADI. As DNA, the CDR3 is TGCGCCAGCAGTGTTTCGTACCAAGAGACCCAGTACTTC. This codes for CASSVSYQETQYF.

Remarks on this clonotype: One base away lies a much larger clone, so this may be a sequencing read error. The rearrangement links TRBV12-3 or TRBV12-4 to TRBJ2-7; TRBD2 agrees at 8 bases. This CDR3 has 15 amino acids. The CDR3, as DNA: TGTGGCAGCAGTCCCCCAGCGGGGGCCTCCTACGAGCAGTACTTC. Protein sequence: CGSSPPAGASYEQYF.

This clonotype was seen ten or more times. The genes are TRBV21-1 and TRBJ1-6; the table assigns TRBD1, which was not confirmed against the DNA. TRBV21-1 is a recognized pseudogene. The CDR3 is made up of 17 amino acids. CDR3 nucleotides: TGTGCCAGCAGCAAGGGGCAGGCCGAAACCTATAATTCACCCCTCCACTTT. This sequence encodes CASSKGQAETYNSPLHF.

At least ten counts were recorded for this clonotype. This sequence joins TRBV28 and TRBJ2-2; the match to TRBD1 covers 9 bases. Germline V lookup: CDR1 MDHEN, CDR2 SYDVKM. V dropped 4 bases and J dropped 5; count of bases not matched to a gene: 5. This CDR3 contains 15 residues. The CDR3 reads CASSSTGGKTGELFF. Written as DNA, the CDR3 is TGTGCCAGCAGTTCGACAGGGGGTAAAACCGGGGAGCTGTTTTTT.